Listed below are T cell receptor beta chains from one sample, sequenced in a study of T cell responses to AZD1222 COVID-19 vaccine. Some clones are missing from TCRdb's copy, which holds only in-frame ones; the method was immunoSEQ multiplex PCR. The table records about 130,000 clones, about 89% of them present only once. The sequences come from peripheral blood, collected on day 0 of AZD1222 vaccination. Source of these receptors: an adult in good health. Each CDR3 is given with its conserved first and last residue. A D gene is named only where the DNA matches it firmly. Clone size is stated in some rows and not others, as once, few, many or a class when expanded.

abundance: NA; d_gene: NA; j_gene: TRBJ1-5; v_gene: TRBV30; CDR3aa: CAWSVSSVSNQPQHF; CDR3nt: TGTGCCTGGAGTGTAAGCAGCGTTAGCAATCAGCCCCAGCATTTT
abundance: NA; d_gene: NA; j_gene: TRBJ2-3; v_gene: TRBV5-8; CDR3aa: CASSLGQYPTDTQYF; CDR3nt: TGTGCCAGCAGCTTGGGACAGTATCCCACAGATACGCAGTATTTT
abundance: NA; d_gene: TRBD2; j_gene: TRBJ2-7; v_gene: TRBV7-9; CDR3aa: CASSLPFGTSGSYEQYF; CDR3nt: TGTGCCAGCAGCTTACCTTTCGGGACTAGCGGATCCTACGAGCAGTACTTC
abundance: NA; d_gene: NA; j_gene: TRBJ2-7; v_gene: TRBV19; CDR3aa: CASSPQPDSSYEQYF; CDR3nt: TGTGCCAGTAGTCCTCAACCAGACAGCTCCTACGAGCAGTACTTC
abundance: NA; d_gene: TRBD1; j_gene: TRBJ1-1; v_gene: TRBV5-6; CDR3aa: CASSLDSTGVNTEAFF; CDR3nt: TGTGCCAGCAGCTTAGATTCGACAGGGGTGAACACTGAAGCTTTCTTT
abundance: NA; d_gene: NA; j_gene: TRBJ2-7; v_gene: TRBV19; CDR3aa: CASSIGTRWSPYEQYF; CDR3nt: TGTGCCAGTAGTATAGGTACACGGTGGAGCCCGTACGAGCAGTACTTC
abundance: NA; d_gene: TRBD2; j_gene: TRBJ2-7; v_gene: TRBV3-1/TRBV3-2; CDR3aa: CASSPKGWGLAVYEQYF; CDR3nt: TGTGCCAGCAGCCCCAAGGGTTGGGGACTAGCGGTCTACGAGCAGTACTTC
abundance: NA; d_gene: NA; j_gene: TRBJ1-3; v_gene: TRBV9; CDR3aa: CASSSSSGNTIYF; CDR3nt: TGTGCCAGCAGCTCCAGCTCTGGAAACACCATATATTTT
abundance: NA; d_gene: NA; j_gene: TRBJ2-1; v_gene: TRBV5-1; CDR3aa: CASSLLSVEHEQFF; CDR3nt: TGCGCCAGCAGCTTGCTCTCTGTGGAGCATGAGCAGTTCTTC
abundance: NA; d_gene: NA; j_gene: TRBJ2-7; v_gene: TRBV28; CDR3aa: CASSPGHLYEQYF; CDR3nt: TGTGCCAGCAGCCCGGGACACCTCTACGAGCAGTACTTC
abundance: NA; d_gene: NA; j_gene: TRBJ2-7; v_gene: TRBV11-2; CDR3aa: CASSLGPDYEQYF; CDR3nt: TGTGCCAGCAGCCTGGGGCCTGACTACGAGCAGTACTTC
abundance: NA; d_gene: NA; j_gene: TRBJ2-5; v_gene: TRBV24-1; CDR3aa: CATSDFPEETQYF; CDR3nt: TGTGCCACCAGTGATTTCCCTGAAGAGACCCAGTACTTC
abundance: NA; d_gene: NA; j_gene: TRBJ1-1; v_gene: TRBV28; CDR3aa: CASSFEWETLMNTEAFF; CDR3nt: TGTGCCAGCAGCTTTGAGTGGGAAACCCTCATGAACACTGAAGCTTTCTTT
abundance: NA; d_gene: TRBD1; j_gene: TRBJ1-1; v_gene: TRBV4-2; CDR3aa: CASSQLGGGTGTGGISSEAFF; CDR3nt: TGTGCCAGCAGCCAACTGGGGGGTGGCACCGGGACAGGGGGAATATCATCTGAAGCTTTCTTT
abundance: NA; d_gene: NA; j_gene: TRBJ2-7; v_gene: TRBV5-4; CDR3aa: CASSPGAGYYEQYF; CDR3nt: TGTGCCAGCAGCCCGGGGGCAGGGTACTACGAGCAGTACTTC
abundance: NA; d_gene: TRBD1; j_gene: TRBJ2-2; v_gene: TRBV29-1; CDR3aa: CSVEGQGDGAGELFF; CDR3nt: TGCAGCGTTGAAGGACAGGGTGATGGGGCCGGGGAGCTGTTTTTT
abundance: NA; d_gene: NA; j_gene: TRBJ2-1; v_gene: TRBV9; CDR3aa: CASSAEGVPYNEQFF; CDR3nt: TGTGCCAGCAGCGCCGAAGGAGTCCCCTACAATGAGCAGTTCTTC
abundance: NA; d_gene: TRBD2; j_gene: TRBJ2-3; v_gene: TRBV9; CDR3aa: CASSEAGVRTDTQYF; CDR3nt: TGTGCCAGCAGCGAAGCGGGGGTAAGGACAGATACGCAGTATTTT
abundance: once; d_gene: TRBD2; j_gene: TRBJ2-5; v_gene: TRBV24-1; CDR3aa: CATSDKTSGRYRETQYF; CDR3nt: TGTGCCACCAGTGATAAAACTAGCGGGAGATATCGAGAGACCCAGTACTTC
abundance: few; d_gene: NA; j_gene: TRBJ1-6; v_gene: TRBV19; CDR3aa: CASSMRTADNSPLHF; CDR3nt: TGTGCCAGTAGTATGAGGACCGCAGATAATTCACCCCTCCACTTT
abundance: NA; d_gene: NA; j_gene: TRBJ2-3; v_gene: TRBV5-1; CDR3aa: CASSLAESTDTQYF; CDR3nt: TGCGCCAGCAGCTTGGCCGAAAGCACAGATACGCAGTATTTT
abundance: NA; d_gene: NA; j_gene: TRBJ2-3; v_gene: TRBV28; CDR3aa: CASSFTDTQYF; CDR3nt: TGTGCCAGCAGTTTTACGGATACGCAGTATTTT
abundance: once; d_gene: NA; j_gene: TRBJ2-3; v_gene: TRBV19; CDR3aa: CASRKSTDTQYF; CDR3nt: TGTGCCAGTAGGAAAAGCACAGATACGCAGTATTTT
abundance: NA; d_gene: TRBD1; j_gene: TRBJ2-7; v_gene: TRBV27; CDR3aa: CASSPTGAPYEQYF; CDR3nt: TGTGCCAGCAGCCCGACAGGGGCCCCCTACGAGCAGTACTTC
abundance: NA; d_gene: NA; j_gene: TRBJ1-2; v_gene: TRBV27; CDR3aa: CASSPGRNSIYGYTF; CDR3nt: TGTGCCAGCAGCCCAGGGAGGAATTCGATCTATGGCTACACCTTC
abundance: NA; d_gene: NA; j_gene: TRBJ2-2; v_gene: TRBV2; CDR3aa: CASSVERPTGELFF; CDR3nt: TGTGCCAGCAGTGTGGAGCGACCCACCGGGGAGCTGTTTTTT
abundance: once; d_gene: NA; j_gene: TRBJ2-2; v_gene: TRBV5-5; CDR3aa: CASSLAVETGELFF; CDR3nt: TGTGCCAGCAGCTTGGCTGTGGAGACCGGGGAGCTGTTTTTT
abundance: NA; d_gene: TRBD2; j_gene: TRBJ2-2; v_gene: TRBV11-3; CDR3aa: CASSPHAGLAGGQTGELFF; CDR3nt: TGTGCCAGCAGCCCACACGCCGGACTAGCGGGAGGACAAACCGGGGAGCTGTTTTTT
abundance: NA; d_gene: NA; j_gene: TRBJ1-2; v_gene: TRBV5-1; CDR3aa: CASSQSGGYGYTF; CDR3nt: TGCGCCAGCAGTCAAAGTGGAGGGTATGGCTACACCTTC
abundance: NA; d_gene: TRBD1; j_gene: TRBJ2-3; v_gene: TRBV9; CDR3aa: CASSADRGGDTQYF; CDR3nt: TGTGCCAGCAGCGCTGACAGGGGGGGAGATACGCAGTATTTT
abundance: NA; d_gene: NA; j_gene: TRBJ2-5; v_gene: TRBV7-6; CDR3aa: CASSLGVAPTRETQYF; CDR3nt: TGTGCCAGCAGCCTGGGGGTCGCTCCCACCCGCGAGACCCAGTACTTC
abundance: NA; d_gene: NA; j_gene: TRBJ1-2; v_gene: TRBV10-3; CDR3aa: CAISESIRNYGYTF; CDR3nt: TGTGCCATCAGTGAGTCGATCCGTAACTATGGCTACACCTTC
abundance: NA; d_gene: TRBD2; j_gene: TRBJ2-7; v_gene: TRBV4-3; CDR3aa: CASSLRTSRNYEQYF; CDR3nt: TGCGCCAGCAGCCTGCGGACTAGCCGTAACTACGAGCAGTACTTC
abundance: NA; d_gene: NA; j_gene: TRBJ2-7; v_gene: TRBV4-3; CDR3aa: CASSQGNDIKQYF; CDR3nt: TGCGCCAGCAGCCAAGGTAACGACATCAAGCAGTACTTC
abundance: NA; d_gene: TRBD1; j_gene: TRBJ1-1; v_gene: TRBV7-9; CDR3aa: CASNRQGAGTEAFF; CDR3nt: TGTGCCAGCAACCGACAGGGGGCTGGGACTGAAGCTTTCTTT
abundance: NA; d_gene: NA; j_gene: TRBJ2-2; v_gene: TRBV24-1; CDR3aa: CATSDPLKSRGHTGELFF; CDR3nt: TGTGCCACCAGTGATCCCCTTAAGAGCAGAGGACACACCGGGGAGCTGTTTTTT
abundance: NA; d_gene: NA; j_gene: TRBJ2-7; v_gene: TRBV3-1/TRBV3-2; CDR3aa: CASSQERRGYPAYEQYF; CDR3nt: TGTGCCAGCAGCCAAGAGCGCCGGGGTTACCCGGCCTACGAGCAGTACTTC
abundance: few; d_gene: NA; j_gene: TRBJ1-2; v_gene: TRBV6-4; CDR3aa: CASRIRALSMDGYTF; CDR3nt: TGTGCCAGCAGAATCCGGGCACTATCTATGGATGGCTACACCTTC
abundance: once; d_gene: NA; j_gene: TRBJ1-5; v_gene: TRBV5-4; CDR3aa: CASSFGPNSNQPQHF; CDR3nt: TGTGCCAGCAGCTTCGGTCCGAATAGCAATCAGCCCCAGCATTTT
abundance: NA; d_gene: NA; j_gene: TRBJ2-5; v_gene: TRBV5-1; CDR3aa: CASSRTAPYQETQYF; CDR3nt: TGCGCCAGCAGCCGGACCGCTCCGTACCAAGAGACCCAGTACTTC
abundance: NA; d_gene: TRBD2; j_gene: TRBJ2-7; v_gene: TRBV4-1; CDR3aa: CASSQLPGLAAYEQYF; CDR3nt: TGCGCCAGCAGCCAACTTCCGGGACTAGCGGCCTACGAGCAGTACTTC
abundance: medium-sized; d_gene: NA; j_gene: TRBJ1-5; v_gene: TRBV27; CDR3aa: CASSLAADAQPQHF; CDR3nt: TGTGCCAGCAGCCTAGCGGCGGACGCGCAGCCCCAGCATTTT
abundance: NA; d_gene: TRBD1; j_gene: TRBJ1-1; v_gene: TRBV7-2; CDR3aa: CASSLALRDRGGTEAFF; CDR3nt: TGTGCCAGCAGCTTAGCGCTTAGGGACAGGGGAGGCACTGAAGCTTTCTTT
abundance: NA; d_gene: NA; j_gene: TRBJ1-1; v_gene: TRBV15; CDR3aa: CATSRDRANTEAFF; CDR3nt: TGTGCCACCAGCAGAGATCGGGCGAACACTGAAGCTTTCTTT
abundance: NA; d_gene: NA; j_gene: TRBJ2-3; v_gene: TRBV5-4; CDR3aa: CASSLEYPGSTDTQYF; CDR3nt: TGTGCCAGCAGCTTGGAATATCCGGGGAGCACAGATACGCAGTATTTT
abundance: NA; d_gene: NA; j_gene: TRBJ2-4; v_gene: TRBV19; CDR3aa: CASSMGGRAKNIQYF; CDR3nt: TGTGCCAGTAGTATGGGGGGTCGCGCCAAAAACATTCAGTACTTC
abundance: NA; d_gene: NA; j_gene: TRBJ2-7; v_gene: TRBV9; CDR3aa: CASSVAGTPLGEQYF; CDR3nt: TGTGCCAGCAGCGTAGCTGGGACACCCCTTGGAGAGCAGTACTTC
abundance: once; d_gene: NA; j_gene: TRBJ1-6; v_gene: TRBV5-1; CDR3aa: CASSLLGSYNSPLHF; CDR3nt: TGCGCCAGCAGCTTGCTTGGGTCTTATAATTCACCCCTCCACTTT
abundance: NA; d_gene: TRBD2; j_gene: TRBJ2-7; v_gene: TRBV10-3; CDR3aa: CAISEGREGEQYF; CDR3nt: TGTGCCATCAGTGAAGGGAGGGAAGGAGAGCAGTACTTC
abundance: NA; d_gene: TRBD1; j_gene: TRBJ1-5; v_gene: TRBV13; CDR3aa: CASSLDRGEGGQPQHF; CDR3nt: TGTGCCAGCAGCTTAGACAGGGGGGAAGGAGGGCAGCCCCAGCATTTT
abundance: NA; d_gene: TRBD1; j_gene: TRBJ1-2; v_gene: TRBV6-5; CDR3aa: CASSYGQGGFGYTF; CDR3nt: TGTGCCAGCAGTTATGGGCAGGGGGGGTTTGGCTACACCTTC
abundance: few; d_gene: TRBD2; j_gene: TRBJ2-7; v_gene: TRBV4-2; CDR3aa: CASSQDGSGTNYEQYF; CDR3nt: TGTGCCAGCAGCCAAGATGGGAGCGGGACCAACTACGAGCAGTACTTC